The clone carrying this T cell receptor (beta chain) was observed at least ten times. Its antigen is currently unknown. These data come from a study of spatial heterogeneity in lung cancer. About the study: Alpha-chain sequences were consistently detected in smaller numbers than beta-chain sequences. Study-level results: Expanded intratumoral alpha and beta TCR counts tracked tumor mutation counts.

Specified time point: sample taken at primary tumor resection. Trimming left V 0 bases short and J 15 bases short, with 15 bases between. The CDR3 covers 13 residues. Germline CDR1 reads LGHDT; CDR2 reads YNNKEL (reference sequence). A unique molecular identifier was attached to every TCR cDNA molecule. MiXCR, applied by TCRdb to the 5' RACE reads, yields one record per CDR3 protein. The table lists fewer than 4,000 distinct CDR3 sequences, under 5% of them singletons. The V call is TRBV3-1, the J call TRBJ2-1; TRBD2 might be the D (5 bases). This TCR was sampled from a female donor with early-stage non-small cell lung cancer. Specimen: lung tumor tissue, collected at surgery. The CDR3 region is CASSQDGARVWFF. CDR3 nucleotides: TGTGCCAGCAGCCAAGATGGCGCGCGGGTTTGGTTCTTC.